This entry describes one T cell receptor beta chain. The antigen is undetermined. These data originate in a study of OX40 agonist ivuxolimab in advanced cancers. Study-level information: Dose-escalation subjects each had hepatocellular carcinoma, melanoma, renal cell or head and neck cancer. Study results and caveats: CD4+ T cells averaged fewer expanded clones than CD8+ T cells.

No patient had autoimmune disease or received systemic immunosuppression. Libraries were prepared by immunoSEQ multiplex PCR; TCRdb keeps only in-frame clonotypes and omits some of them. The data hold some 74,000 clones, with around 82% observed a single time. CDR3 length: 14 amino acids. V was shortened by 8 bases and J by 4 bases, with 15 bases between the two germline ends. Germline assignment: CDR1 MNHEY and CDR2 SVGAGI. The source is an adult with an advanced solid tumor such as melanoma, head and neck, liver or kidney cancer. The genes are TRBV6-5 and TRBJ1-3; D might be TRBD1 (5 bases). This material consisted of CD4+ or CD8+ T cells sorted from blood, taken in a trial of the OX40 agonist ivuxolimab. The CDR3 sequence is CASSRQGWGNTIYF. The DNA of the CDR3 is TGTGCCAGCTCTAGGCAGGGCTGGGGAAACACCATATATTTT.